The clone carrying this T cell receptor beta chain has just a few counts. Antigen unknown. This sample stems from a study of T cells in Graves' hyperthyroidism and ophthalmopathy. Study-wide points: Using 13 V-J features, a model discriminated ophthalmopathy from stable hyperthyroidism.

TCR beta CDR3 regions were amplified from RNA transcripts. RT-PCR in the first round (using the HTBI primer set) targeted the TCR CDR3. A single record per CDR3 protein comes from TCRdb applying MiXCR to the multiplex PCR reads. The sample includes around 430,000 distinct CDR3 sequences, 15% seen only once; the top ten take about 30%. With a duration under 2 months, the hyperthyroidism was newly diagnosed in patients aged 18 to 65. The study excluded patients with uncontrolled infection, other autoimmune disease, pregnancy or lactation. Germline loops: CDR1 DFQATT, CDR2 SNEGSKA (reference sequence). The CDR3 contains 15 residues. Trimming stripped 4 bases from V and 0 bases from J, with 16 bases between.

The source of this sequence is a woman aged 25-40 years with Graves' hyperthyroidism. The specimen was blood. The rearrangement uses TRBV20-1 and TRBJ2-7; D unresolved. The CDR3 is CSANLGRANSYEQYF. The CDR3 DNA reads as TGCAGTGCTAACCTAGGGCGAGCGAACTCCTACGAGCAGTACTTC.